Presented here are 2 T cell receptor beta chains from one specimen sequenced in a study of shared clonotypes between healthy human individuals. Generated by immunoSEQ multiplex PCR, the TCRdb table keeps only in-frame clones and is missing some. This table holds 2 million to 2.5 million clones, around 93% found once. The sequencing input was naive CD4+ T cells from PBMCs. Subset of the sample: CD45RA+ positively selected. The receptors stem from a young man in good health. Some clones in this sample may be carry-over from other donors' samples.

This rearrangement joins TRBV27 to TRBJ1-6; 9 nucleotides match TRBD1. Trimming at V came to 4 bases and at J to 13 bases, leaving 8 bases not matched to a gene. Per the germline V gene, CDR1 is MNHEY and CDR2 is SMNVEV (reference sequence). The length of the CDR3 is 14 residues. CDR3 amino acids: CASSSGQGVPPLHF. In DNA form, the CDR3 reads TGTGCCAGCAGTTCGGGACAGGGAGTTCCGCCCCTCCACTTT.

The chain couples TRBV10-2 to TRBJ2-3; the match to TRBD2 covers 10 bases. Trimming cost V 4 bases and J 4 bases; bases outside gene matches: 8. The CDR3 runs to 16 residues. Germline-derived CDR1 and CDR2 are WSHSY and SAAADI. This CDR3 reads CASSVRSGGGSDTQYF. CDR3 DNA: TGCGCCAGCAGTGTTAGAAGCGGGGGGGGATCAGATACGCAGTATTTT.